This TCR beta chain derives from a study of a mutant IDH1 vaccine in newly diagnosed glioma. Study background: Patients began vaccination 4-6 weeks after radiotherapy alone, or with temozolomide cycles. The therapy given earlier, which was standard therapy, consisted of radiotherapy, temozolomide, or both, and most of the patients received both.

Worth noting for this clone: Antigen: not known.

The data were produced by immunoSEQ multiplex PCR, yet TCRdb's version contains in-frame clones alone and is incomplete. The sample lists over 45,000 clones, roughly 92% seen once, with around 2% in the top ten. The CDR3 is 14 residues long. Germline CDR1 reads SGHTA; CDR2 reads FQGNSA. The V segment lost 4 bases and the J segment 5 bases; nucleotides outside the gene matches: 6. Stated time point: week 35, safety follow-up. Topical imiquimod was applied with each vaccine dose, which held 300 ug of mutant IDH1 20-mer peptide. Patients, over weeks 1, 3, 5, 7, 11, 15, 19 and 23, received a total of eight vaccinations. Diagnosis in the donors showed new WHO grade 3 or 4 astrocytomas that were IDH1-mutant and ATRX-lost.

The source was PBMCs, collected from a glioma patient whose treatment included an IDH1 peptide vaccine. This chain links TRBV7-2 with TRBJ1-2; 8 bases fit TRBD1. The TCR comes from a man aged 50-60 years with glioma. CDR3 coding DNA: TGTGCCAGCAGCTGGGACAGGACCGCTTATGGCTACACCTTC. Translation gives CASSWDRTAYGYTF.